The next 17 T cell receptor beta chains were all read from a single sample in a study of identical twins. TCRdb processed the 5' RACE reads anew with MiXCR; each CDR3 protein has one entry. The sample carries more than 1.5 million distinct CDR3 sequences, about 30% recorded once. The sample taken for sequencing was cord blood. Source of these receptors: a newborn girl in good health.

This chain's CDR3 is CAGTIPGTYGYTF. In DNA, the CDR3 is TGTGCCGGCACCATCCCCGGCACCTATGGCTACACCTTC. The gene calls are TRBV12-3 or TRBV12-4 and TRBJ1-2; D gene unclear. This CDR3 is 13 amino acids long. V lost 11 bases and J lost 4, with 17 bases in between.

In this sample, this clonotype turned up a few times. This rearrangement joins TRBV28 to TRBJ2-7; 7 bases line up with TRBD2. This CDR3 comprises 13 residues. V shed 3 bases, J shed 5 bases, and the junction held 4 bases outside the gene matches. Germline V CDR1 and CDR2: MDHEN, SYDVKM. The CDR3 DNA follows: TGTGCCAGCAGTTTGGGCAGCGGGAACGAGCAGTACTTC. Translating it yields CASSLGSGNEQYF.

CDR3 sequence: CSVSGPPQYNEQYF. Written as DNA, the CDR3 is TGCAGCGTTTCAGGTCCCCCCCAGTACAATGAGCAGTACTTC. This chain connects TRBV29-1 to TRBJ2-5; the D is unclear. Trimming left V 5 bases short and J 11 bases short, with 24 bases between. In germline, CDR1 is SQVTM, CDR2 ANQGSEA. The CDR3 extends over 14 amino acids.

V and J are TRBV28 and TRBJ2-1; D unclear. Germline assignment: CDR1 MDHEN and CDR2 SYDVKM. This CDR3 contains 13 residues. The V end lost 8 bases, the J end lost 11 bases, and 19 bases lay between the germline ends. CDR3 protein: CASGSPPDWKQFF. Written as DNA, the CDR3 is TGTGCCAGCGGCTCCCCTCCTGACTGGAAGCAGTTCTTC.

The V and J genes are TRBV7-9 and TRBJ2-5, with TRBD1 matching 8 bases. The ends lost 6 bases at V and 11 bases at J; junction bases unmatched: 14. The CDR3 runs 14 residues. CDR1 is SEHNR, CDR2 FQNEAQ, per germline (reference sequence). The CDR3 sequence: CASSYDRGRNEQYF. Written as DNA, the CDR3 is TGTGCCAGCAGTTATGACAGGGGAAGGAATGAGCAGTACTTC.

The rearrangement links TRBV7-9 to TRBJ1-6; D is undetermined. The CDR3 consists of 17 residues. Germline values: CDR1 SEHNR, CDR2 FQNEAQ (reference sequence). The V end lost 5 bases, the J end lost 8 bases, and 22 bases lay between the germline ends. This chain's CDR3 is CASSLGGFGKKYSPLHF. The CDR3 region has the DNA TGTGCCAGCAGCCTGGGAGGTTTCGGGAAAAAATATTCACCCCTCCACTTT.

This clonotype was found a few times. The chain has TRBV12-3 or TRBV12-4 and TRBJ2-7; D uncertain. The CDR3 runs 12 residues. V dropped 1 base and J dropped 5 bases, with 6 bases sitting between them. The CDR3 region is CASSLGMDEQYF. The CDR3 DNA reads TGTGCCAGCAGTTTAGGAATGGACGAGCAGTACTTC.

The chain employs TRBV25-1 and TRBJ2-7; 7 bases line up with TRBD2. CDR3 size: 13 residues. Germline assignment: CDR1 MGHDK and CDR2 SYGVNS. Trimming took 2 bases from V and 4 from J; bases not matched to a gene: 2. The CDR3 region is CASSEAGEYEQYF. CDR3 in DNA: TGTGCCAGCAGTGAAGCGGGGGAGTACGAGCAGTACTTC.

The DNA for the CDR3 is TGCAGTGCTATACAGGGGCCAGGAAACACCATATATTTT. This codes for CSAIQGPGNTIYF. This chain uses TRBV20-1 with TRBJ1-3, with 7 bases that match TRBD1. The CDR3 sequence is 13 residues long. The germline gives CDR1 DFQATT, CDR2 SNEGSKA (reference sequence). The V and J ends lost 4 bases and 4 bases, in that order; junction bases with no gene match: 4.

This sequence joins TRBV6-5 and TRBJ1-5; D might be TRBD1 (6 bases). V lost 4 bases to trimming and J lost 9 bases, with 13 bases between them. Per the germline V gene, CDR1 is MNHEY and CDR2 is SVGAGI. This CDR3 has 13 residues. DNA for the CDR3: TGTGCCAGCAGTTCGGGGGCGGGGACGCCCCAGCATTTT. Protein product: CASSSGAGTPQHF.

The J gene is TRBJ2-1, the V gene TRBV7-9, with D maybe TRBD1 (7 bases). V was shortened by 0 bases and J by 10 bases, with 13 bases between the two germline ends. This CDR3 is built from 14 residues. CDR1 and CDR2 from the germline V gene are SEHNR and FQNEAQ (reference sequence). The CDR3: CASSLAQGGYEQFF. The CDR3 DNA reads as TGTGCCAGCAGCTTAGCCCAGGGGGGCTACGAGCAGTTCTTC.

The rearrangement joins TRBV4-2 to TRBJ1-5; D perhaps matches TRBD1 (6 bases). The CDR3 consists of 17 residues. Germline V lookup: CDR1 LGHNA, CDR2 YNFKEQ. V dropped 5 bases and J dropped 6 bases, with 23 bases sitting between them. Here the CDR3 reads CASSGSVSGAGGQPQHF. DNA of the CDR3: TGTGCCAGCAGCGGCTCGGTTTCAGGGGCCGGGGGTCAGCCCCAGCATTTT.

This rearrangement joins TRBV5-1 to TRBJ2-3; D is possibly TRBD2 (5 bases). The CDR3 has 15 amino acids. V shed 3 bases and J shed 1 base, with 12 bases lying between them. The germline V gene has CDR1 SGHRS and CDR2 YFSETQ. The CDR3 DNA sequence: TGCGCCAGCAGCTCTGGACTGAGGGGCACAGATACGCAGTATTTT. It translates to CASSSGLRGTDTQYF.

This clonotype has just a few counts. The rearrangement uses TRBV27 and TRBJ1-6; 9 nucleotides agree with TRBD1. V shed 3 bases, J shed 6 bases, and the junction held 15 bases outside the gene matches. This CDR3 comprises 19 residues. The germline CDR1 and CDR2 sequences are MNHEY and SMNVEV (reference sequence). DNA for the CDR3: TGTGCCAGCAGTTTGAAAGGGACAGGGAGAATTGCCTCTAATTCACCCCTCCACTTT. It encodes CASSLKGTGRIASNSPLHF.

The V gene is TRBV6-6, the J gene TRBJ2-1, with D possibly TRBD1 on 6 matching bases. Trimming took 2 bases from V and 5 from J, leaving 7 bases between them. The germline gives CDR1 MNHNY, CDR2 SVGAGI (reference sequence). The CDR3 spans 13 residues. CDR3 region: CASSYGDNNEQFF. The CDR3 nucleotides read TGTGCCAGCAGTTACGGGGACAACAATGAGCAGTTCTTC.

The V and J genes are TRBV28 and TRBJ2-1, with 7 positions matching TRBD1. CDR1 is MDHEN and CDR2 is SYDVKM in the germline V gene. V was clipped by 9 bases and J by 4 bases; unmatched bases: 6. The CDR3 contains 13 residues. The CDR3 nucleotides read TGTGCCAGGGTGACAGGGCTTTACAATGAGCAGTTCTTC. Translation: CARVTGLYNEQFF.

The V call is TRBV12-3 or TRBV12-4, the J call TRBJ2-4; 12 bases map to TRBD2. V trimming: 3 bases; J trimming: 2 bases; junction bases outside the gene matches: 2. This CDR3 is built from 16 residues. The CDR3 region is CASSFGLAGTKNIQYF. In DNA form, the CDR3 reads TGTGCCAGCAGTTTCGGACTAGCGGGGACCAAAAACATTCAGTACTTC.